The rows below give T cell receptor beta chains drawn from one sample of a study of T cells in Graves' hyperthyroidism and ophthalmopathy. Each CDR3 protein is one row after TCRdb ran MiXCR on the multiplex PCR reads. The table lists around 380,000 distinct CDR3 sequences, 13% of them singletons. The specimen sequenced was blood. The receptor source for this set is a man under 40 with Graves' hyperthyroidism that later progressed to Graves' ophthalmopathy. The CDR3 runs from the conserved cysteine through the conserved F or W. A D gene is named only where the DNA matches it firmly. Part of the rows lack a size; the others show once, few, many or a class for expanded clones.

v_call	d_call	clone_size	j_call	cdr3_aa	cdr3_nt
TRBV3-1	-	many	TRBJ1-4	CANQFSTNEKLFF	TGTGCCAACCAATTTTCAACTAATGAAAAACTGTTTTTT
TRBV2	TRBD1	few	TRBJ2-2	CASSEIRTGGPGELFF	TGTGCCAGCAGTGAAATCCGGACAGGTGGTCCCGGGGAGCTGTTTTTT
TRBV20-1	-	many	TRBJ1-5	CSVARGFSNQPQHF	TGCAGTGTCGCTCGGGGTTTTAGCAATCAGCCCCAGCATTTT
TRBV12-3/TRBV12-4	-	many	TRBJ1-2	CASSFQRGYGYTF	TGTGCCAGCAGTTTTCAGAGGGGCTATGGCTACACCTTC
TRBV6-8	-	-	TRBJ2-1	CASSYSYPLRDTDSYNEQFF	TGTGCCAGCAGTTACTCGTATCCCCTCCGGGACACCGACTCCTACAATGAGCAGTTCTTC
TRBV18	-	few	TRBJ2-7	CASSPPSGPDYEQYF	TGTGCCAGCTCACCACCTTCCGGGCCCGACTACGAGCAGTACTTC
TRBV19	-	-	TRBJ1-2	CASSPDPDRYGYTF	TGTGCCAGTAGCCCGGATCCAGATAGGTATGGCTACACCTTC
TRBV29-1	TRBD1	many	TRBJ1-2	CSAGQGTSSYGYTF	TGCAGCGCCGGACAGGGAACTTCGTCGTATGGCTACACCTTC
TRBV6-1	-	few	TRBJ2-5	CASRNTPVETQYF	TGTGCCAGCAGGAACACCCCAGTCGAGACCCAGTACTTC
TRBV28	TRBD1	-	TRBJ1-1	CASIIQGADEAFF	TGTGCCAGCATTATACAGGGGGCCGATGAAGCTTTCTTT